The 30 T cell receptor beta chains listed next were all sequenced from one sample in a study of shared clonotypes between healthy human individuals. Measured with immunoSEQ multiplex PCR; TCRdb has only the in-frame clones, and not every one. The sample gives about 2.4 million clones, over 85% of which show up once; about 0.34% is in the top ten. The sample comprised naive CD4+ T cells from PBMCs. Subset specified: CD45RA+ positively selected. The receptor source for this set is a man aged 18 to 35 in good health. Some clones in this sample may be carry-over from other donors' samples.

The chain employs TRBV6-6 and TRBJ1-6; maybe TRBD1 (6 bases). Trimming pared 5 bases from V and 7 bases from J, leaving 15 bases between. The CDR3 runs 15 residues. Germline-derived CDR1 and CDR2 are MNHNY and SVGAGI (reference sequence). This CDR3 reads CASSPDRIENSPLHF. CDR3 DNA sequence: TGTGCCAGCAGTCCGGACAGAATCGAGAATTCACCCCTCCACTTT.

This chain uses TRBV5-1 with TRBJ2-1, with 13 bases fitting TRBD2. CDR3 size: 15 residues. V lost 4 bases, J lost 12 bases, and 10 bases stayed unmatched. In germline, CDR1 is SGHRS, CDR2 YFSETQ. CDR3 in amino acids: CASSTGLAGEGGQFF. In DNA, the CDR3 is TGCGCCAGCAGCACCGGACTAGCGGGGGAGGGAGGGCAGTTCTTC.

The rearrangement joins TRBV2 to TRBJ1-6; no clear D gene. Trimming stripped 0 bases from V and 12 bases from J, with 6 bases between. Germline values: CDR1 SNHLY, CDR2 FYNNEI. The CDR3 is 12 amino acids. This chain's CDR3 is CASSEALQPLHF. In DNA, the CDR3 is TGTGCCAGCAGTGAAGCGCTTCAACCCCTCCACTTT.

In its sample, this clone was seen once. This chain joins TRBV29-1 and TRBJ1-2; D perhaps matches TRBD1 (5 bases). This CDR3 contains 13 residues. Per germline, CDR1 SQVTM and CDR2 ANQGSEA. Trimming removed 6 bases at V and 4 bases at J, with 15 bases between. The CDR3 DNA sequence: TGCAGCGTCAGGGCGGGGCTCCGCTATGGCTACACCTTC. Its protein is CSVRAGLRYGYTF.

This chain uses TRBV2 with TRBJ2-7, with 8 nucleotides matching TRBD1. The CDR3 is 14 amino acids. CDR1 and CDR2 from the germline V gene are SNHLY and FYNNEI. With V trimmed by 6 bases and J by 2 bases, 6 bases remained unmatched. CDR3 sequence reads: CASSDRGLTYEQYF. CDR3 sequence (DNA): TGTGCCAGCAGCGACAGGGGACTCACCTACGAGCAGTACTTC.

The gene calls are TRBV15 and TRBJ2-1; 7 bases map to TRBD2. The CDR3 totals 17 residues. After removal of 0 bases from V and 4 bases from J, the junction contained 9 bases not matched to a gene. Germline loops: CDR1 LNHNV, CDR2 YYDKDF (reference sequence). The CDR3 region is CATSRDRASGLYNEQFF. CDR3 DNA: TGTGCCACCAGCAGAGATCGGGCTAGCGGATTGTACAATGAGCAGTTCTTC.

V gene TRBV6-5 combines with J gene TRBJ2-5; D is possibly TRBD1 or TRBD2 (5 bases each). The germline V gene encodes CDR1 MNHEY and CDR2 SVGAGI. With 6 bases removed from V and 3 bases from J, the gap between germline ends came to 17 bases. This CDR3 contains 15 residues. The CDR3 is CASRLTGTYKETQYF. The CDR3 nucleotides are TGTGCCAGCAGACTAACCGGGACGTACAAAGAGACCCAGTACTTC.

A note on this clone: Other DNA sequences in this sample translate to the same CDR3. The chain combines TRBV7-9 with TRBJ1-1; TRBD1 agrees at 9 bases. Germline V lookup: CDR1 SEHNR, CDR2 FQNEAQ (reference sequence). This CDR3 contains 13 residues. V was clipped by 5 bases and J by 5 bases; unmatched bases: 3. The DNA of the CDR3 is TGTGCCAGCAGCCGACAGGGGGGGACTGAAGCTTTCTTT. Its protein is CASSRQGGTEAFF.

The V call is TRBV6-1, the J call TRBJ1-2; D unresolved. Germline V gene lookup returns CDR1 MNHNS and CDR2 SASEGT. V was shortened by 4 bases and J by 0 bases, with 15 bases between the two germline ends. This CDR3 has 16 residues. Here the CDR3 DNA reads TGTGCCAGCAGTGGCGACACACCGCGAGCTAACTATGGCTACACCTTC. It translates to CASSGDTPRANYGYTF.

This chain uses TRBV5-1 with TRBJ2-7; 9 positions agree with TRBD1. CDR1 and CDR2 (germline): SGHRS, YFSETQ. V gave up 0 bases and J gave up 7 bases; unmatched junction bases: 11. The length of the CDR3 is 16 residues. In nucleotides, the CDR3 is TGCGCCAGCAGCTTGGCGTCCGGGACAGGGACTTTTGAGCAGTACTTC. This encodes CASSLASGTGTFEQYF.

The rearrangement joins TRBV5-4 to TRBJ2-7; D gene unclear. Germline V gene sequence: CDR1 SGHNT, CDR2 YYREEE (reference sequence). Trimming shortened V by 4 bases and J by 2 bases, and 10 bases separated the two germline ends. The CDR3 is 13 amino acids. CDR3 sequence: CASSQRLAYEQYF. CDR3 bases: TGTGCCAGCAGCCAGCGCCTCGCCTACGAGCAGTACTTC.

Concerning this clone itself: The same CDR3 is also encoded by other DNA sequences in this sample. This chain connects TRBV11-2 to TRBJ2-3; D perhaps matches TRBD2 (6 bases). Deletions cut 5 bases from V and 1 base from J, with 10 bases between. The CDR3 runs to 14 residues. Germline CDR1 is SGHAT and CDR2 is FQNNGV. The CDR3 region has the DNA TGTGCCAGCAGCCCCGGGACTGGCACAGATACGCAGTATTTT. It yields the protein CASSPGTGTDTQYF. The full variable domain, in which reference TRBV11-2 and TRBJ2-3 provide the parts outside the CDR3, is EAGVAQSPRYKIIEKRQSVAFWCNPISGHATLYWYQQILGQGPKLLIQFQNNGVVDDSQLPKDRFSAERLKGVDSTLKIQPAKLEDSAVYLCASSPGTGTDTQYFGPGTRLTVL.

The V call is TRBV7-2, the J call TRBJ2-1; D is perhaps TRBD2 (6 bases). Trimming removed 4 bases at V and 15 bases at J, with 19 bases between. The CDR3 has 13 residues. Germline values: CDR1 SGHTA, CDR2 FQGNSA. The CDR3 DNA reads as TGTGCCAGCAGCTCCCCCGCCCCGGGACTTGGGTTCTTC. It yields the protein CASSSPAPGLGFF.

The genes are TRBV25-1 and TRBJ1-3; no definite D call. V lost 5 bases and J lost 0, with 17 bases in between. Germline CDR1 MGHDK, CDR2 SYGVNS. This CDR3 has 17 residues. The CDR3 coding sequence is TGTGCCAGCAGTTCGGAGGGCGGTACTAGCTCTGGAAACACCATATATTTT. Protein product: CASSSEGGTSSGNTIYF.

The V and J genes are TRBV9 and TRBJ1-3; maybe TRBD1 (6 bases). Germline lookup yields CDR1 SGDLS and CDR2 YYNGEE. The CDR3 has 15 residues. Trimming left V 0 bases short and J 4 bases short, with 11 bases between. CDR3 amino acids: CASSVGHREGNTIYF. For the CDR3, the DNA is TGTGCCAGCAGCGTAGGACACAGGGAAGGAAACACCATATATTTT.

The genes are TRBV7-9 and TRBJ2-1; TRBD2 agrees at 7 bases. The CDR3 has 16 residues. Per germline, CDR1 SEHNR and CDR2 FQNEAQ (reference sequence). V trimming: 5 bases; J trimming: 2 bases; junction bases outside the gene matches: 9. CDR3 nucleotide sequence: TGTGCCAGCAGCCTAGGGCGGGGGAGTCCCTACAATGAGCAGTTCTTC. Its protein product is CASSLGRGSPYNEQFF.

The rearrangement uses TRBV7-2 and TRBJ1-1; the D gene is possibly TRBD1 (6 bases). The CDR3 is made up of 14 amino acids. Trimming removed 4 bases at V and 4 bases at J, with 13 bases between. The germline V gene encodes CDR1 SGHTA and CDR2 FQGNSA. The CDR3 sequence is CASSSPRGGTEAFF. The CDR3 DNA sequence: TGTGCCAGCAGCTCCCCCCGAGGGGGCACTGAAGCTTTCTTT.

This rearrangement joins TRBV7-2 to TRBJ2-2; TRBD1 agrees at 8 bases. This CDR3 contains 19 residues. V dropped 1 base and J dropped 2; count of bases not matched to a gene: 12. CDR1 is SGHTA and CDR2 is FQGNSA in the germline V gene. The CDR3 here is CASSLGAWTGKINTGELFF. In nucleotides, the CDR3 is TGTGCCAGCAGCTTAGGCGCCTGGACAGGGAAAATAAACACCGGGGAGCTGTTTTTT. Based on the CDR3 plus reference TRBV7-2 and TRBJ2-2, the full variable domain is GAGVSQSPSNKVTEKGKDVELRCDPISGHTALYWYRQSLGQGLEFLIYFQGNSAPDKSGLPSDRFSAERTGGSVSTLTIQRTQQEDSAVYLCASSLGAWTGKINTGELFFGEGSRLTVL.

This clone has only one observation. This rearrangement joins TRBV5-1 to TRBJ2-7; 9 nucleotides agree with TRBD2. V lost 5 bases, J lost 6 bases, and 6 bases stayed unmatched. This CDR3 is 13 amino acids long. CDR1 is SGHRS and CDR2 is YFSETQ in the germline V gene. The CDR3 region is CASRGGRETEQYF. For the CDR3, the DNA is TGCGCCAGCAGGGGCGGGAGGGAAACCGAGCAGTACTTC.

The rearrangement links TRBV4-1 to TRBJ2-5; 7 bases are a match to TRBD1. This CDR3 comprises 15 residues. The junction had 9 bases not matched to a gene; V was cut back by 4 bases and J by 4 bases. Germline CDR1 and CDR2: MGHRA and YSYEKL. CDR3 in amino acids: CASSRGQAPRETQYF. As DNA, the CDR3 is TGCGCCAGCAGCCGCGGACAGGCCCCCCGAGAGACCCAGTACTTC.

The chain uses TRBV5-6 and TRBJ1-2, with D tentatively TRBD1 (6 bases). With 0 bases removed from V and 0 bases from J, the gap between germline ends came to 6 bases. CDR1 is SGHDT and CDR2 is YYEEEE in the germline V gene. This CDR3 region has 14 residues. CDR3: CASSLDRANYGYTF. CDR3 DNA: TGTGCCAGCAGCTTGGACAGGGCTAACTATGGCTACACCTTC.

The chain combines TRBV11-3 with TRBJ2-2; D possibly uses TRBD1 or TRBD2 (7 bases each). Trimming removed 7 bases from V and 3 bases from J, with 15 bases in between. CDR3 length: 15 residues. CDR1 is SGHNT and CDR2 is YENEEA in the germline V gene. CDR3 region: CASIPGGGDTGELFF. CDR3 nucleotides: TGTGCCAGCATCCCAGGGGGGGGCGACACCGGGGAGCTGTTTTTT.

The gene calls are TRBV7-2 and TRBJ1-1; the match to TRBD1 covers 8 bases. The CDR3 covers 17 residues. J was trimmed by 1 base and V by 5 bases; bases with no gene match: 12. The V gene's germline CDR1 is SGHTA and CDR2 FQGNSA. CDR3 residues: CASSPRGQGAKNTEAFF. The CDR3 DNA follows: TGTGCCAGCAGCCCCAGGGGGCAGGGGGCCAAGAACACTGAAGCTTTCTTT. Supplemented by reference TRBV7-2 and TRBJ1-1, the full variable domain reads GAGVSQSPSNKVTEKGKDVELRCDPISGHTALYWYRQSLGQGLEFLIYFQGNSAPDKSGLPSDRFSAERTGGSVSTLTIQRTQQEDSAVYLCASSPRGQGAKNTEAFFGQGTRLTVV.

The table lists this clone with a few counts. This sequence joins TRBV30 and TRBJ1-5; D remains ambiguous. The V end was cut by 1 base, the J end by 1 base, with 14 bases between. The CDR3 runs to 16 residues. The germline gives CDR1 GTSNPN, CDR2 SVGIG (reference sequence). The CDR3 here is CAWSGPATPSNQPQHF. In nucleotides, the CDR3 is TGTGCCTGGAGTGGCCCTGCGACACCCAGCAATCAGCCCCAGCATTTT.

V and J are TRBV7-6 and TRBJ2-7; tentative D call: TRBD1 (6 bases). CDR3 length: 14 residues. Trimming stripped 4 bases from V and 6 bases from J, with 16 bases between. Germline V gives CDR1 SGHVS, CDR2 FNYEAQ. CDR3 in amino acids: CASSSNTGSSEQYF. The CDR3 DNA reads as TGTGCCAGCAGCTCGAATACAGGGAGTAGCGAGCAGTACTTC.

Notes on this clone: At the DNA level, this CDR3 is encoded by other sequences in the same sample as well. J is TRBJ2-1 and V is TRBV5-1; 10 nucleotides align to TRBD2. The V gene's germline CDR1 is SGHRS and CDR2 YFSETQ. This CDR3 spans 16 amino acids. The V and J ends lost 0 bases and 5 bases, in that order; junction bases with no gene match: 5. CDR3 region: CASSLAGAGGHNEQFF. The CDR3 DNA sequence: TGCGCCAGCAGCTTGGCGGGAGCGGGAGGGCACAATGAGCAGTTCTTC.

CDR3 residues: CASSANLGQSGNTIYF. CDR3 DNA sequence: TGTGCCAGCTCAGCGAACCTCGGACAGTCTGGAAACACCATATATTTT. V gene TRBV18 combines with J gene TRBJ1-3; perhaps TRBD1 as D (6 bases). V was shortened by 5 bases and J by 1 base, with 15 bases between the two germline ends. The CDR3 is 16 amino acids. From germline, CDR1 is KGHSH and CDR2 LQKENI.

The chain joins TRBV2 to TRBJ2-4; D remains unclear. The V gene's germline CDR1 is SNHLY and CDR2 FYNNEI. The CDR3 extends over 17 amino acids. V shed 7 bases and J shed 3 bases, with 22 bases lying between them. The DNA of the CDR3 is TGTGCCAGCAAACCGCTCCAGTCGGGTGGTGGCAAAAACATTCAGTACTTC. This sequence encodes CASKPLQSGGGKNIQYF.

V gene TRBV7-3 combines with J gene TRBJ2-2; 13 nucleotides agree with TRBD2. CDR1 is SGHTA and CDR2 is FQGTGA in the germline V gene. The J segment lost 1 base and the V segment lost 0 bases, leaving 5 bases of the junction unmatched. The CDR3 contains 19 residues. DNA for the CDR3: TGTGCCAGCAGCTTAACGGGGGGACTAGCGGGACTGAACACCGGGGAGCTGTTTTTT. Encoded protein: CASSLTGGLAGLNTGELFF.

This chain uses TRBV28 with TRBJ2-1; D is unresolved. V gave up 5 bases and J gave up 11 bases, with 16 bases separating them. CDR1 and CDR2 from the germline V gene are MDHEN and SYDVKM. The CDR3 spans 13 residues. Here the CDR3 DNA reads TGTGCCAGCAGTCCTCCTCCTCTCGGAAAGCAGTTCTTC. It specifies CASSPPPLGKQFF.